Below, 10 T cell receptor beta chains from the same sample are listed, as sequenced in a study of beta chain features in type 1 diabetes. Findings and caveats of the study: In every one of the four CD4+ subsets, TCRB CDR3s were moderately but significantly shorter in Type 1 diabetes patients.

These TCRs are of unknown antigen specificity. Of the isolated RNA, all was reverse transcribed, and so the sequenced material was expressed TCRB transcripts. Profiling relied on immunoSEQ multiplex PCR, and the TCRdb table lists in-frame clones only, not all of them. The sample carries 230,000 or so clones, under 20% recorded once. The sample comprised naive CD4+ T cells from blood. Receptors were obtained from a man aged 30-40 years with type 1 diabetes.

This clone has more than one count but fewer than ten. The chain employs TRBV5-1 and TRBJ2-1; 10 bases match TRBD1. The V and J ends lost 0 bases and 8 bases, in that order; junction bases with no gene match: 8. This CDR3 region has 16 residues. Germline CDR1 is SGHRS and CDR2 is YFSETQ. The CDR3 spells CASSLEPGTGVYEQFF. In nucleotides, the CDR3 is TGCGCCAGCAGCTTGGAACCCGGGACAGGGGTTTATGAGCAGTTCTTC. Complete variable domain (other parts from reference TRBV5-1 and TRBJ2-1): KAGVTQTPRYLIKTRGQQVTLSCSPISGHRSVSWYQQTPGQGLQFLFEYFSETQRNKGNFPGRFSGRQFSNSRSEMNVSTLELGDSALYLCASSLEPGTGVYEQFFGPGTRLTVL.

The V call is TRBV7-2, the J call TRBJ2-5; D unclear. CDR3 length equals 13 residues. Trimming took 5 bases from V and 1 from J, leaving 8 bases between them. CDR1 and CDR2 from the germline V gene are SGHTA and FQGNSA. The CDR3 DNA reads as TGTGCCAGCAGCGCCTACACCCAAGAGACCCAGTACTTC. Amino acids: CASSAYTQETQYF.

This clone was counted only a few times. The V gene is TRBV10-3, the J gene TRBJ2-5; D is unresolved. The tail of the sequence fits TRBJ2-7 better, so the J call may be wrong. The CDR3 extends over 12 amino acids. CDR1 ENHRY and CDR2 SYGVKD come from the germline V gene. CDR3 nucleotide sequence: TGTGCCATCAGTGAGATGGCCTACGAGCAGTACTTC. It is translated as CAISEMAYEQYF.

V is TRBV5-1 and J is TRBJ2-5, with D possibly TRBD1 on 6 matching bases. The germline V gene has CDR1 SGHRS and CDR2 YFSETQ. The CDR3 covers 15 residues. The V end lost 3 bases, the J end lost 1 base, and 13 bases lay between the germline ends. The CDR3 DNA is TGCGCCAGCAGCTGGAATGTACAGGGCCAAGAGACCCAGTACTTC. Encoded protein: CASSWNVQGQETQYF. Together with reference TRBV5-1 and TRBJ2-5, the CDR3 gives the full variable domain: KAGVTQTPRYLIKTRGQQVTLSCSPISGHRSVSWYQQTPGQGLQFLFEYFSETQRNKGNFPGRFSGRQFSNSRSEMNVSTLELGDSALYLCASSWNVQGQETQYFGPGTRLLVL.

There are a few counts of this clone. V is TRBV14 and J is TRBJ2-7; the D is unclear. The germline gives CDR1 SGHDN, CDR2 FVKESK. CDR3 size: 14 residues. Trimming took 1 base from V and 6 from J, leaving 13 bases between them. CDR3 in amino acids: CASSQGWARGEQYF. The CDR3 DNA reads TGTGCCAGCAGCCAAGGGTGGGCTAGAGGCGAGCAGTACTTC.

This clone was found a few times. The chain employs TRBV7-9 and TRBJ2-1; the D is unclear. Trimming took off 1 base at V and 7 bases at J, with 11 bases between the two ends. The CDR3 has 14 residues. Germline lookup yields CDR1 SEHNR and CDR2 FQNEAQ (reference sequence). CDR3 sequence: CASSLDLQKNEQFF. The CDR3, as DNA: TGTGCCAGCAGCTTAGATCTTCAGAAGAATGAGCAGTTCTTC.

In its sample, this clone was seen a few times. The chain uses TRBV7-3 and TRBJ2-1; the D gene could be TRBD1 or TRBD2 (5 bases each). This CDR3 region has 16 residues. V shed 1 base and J shed 8 bases, with 18 bases lying between them. Germline CDR1 and CDR2: SGHTA and FQGTGA. CDR3 amino acids: CASSLNRGRVGDEQFF. The CDR3 DNA reads as TGTGCCAGCAGCTTAAATCGGGGCAGGGTTGGCGATGAGCAGTTCTTC.

The chain couples TRBV15 to TRBJ1-5, with D maybe TRBD1 (6 bases). The CDR3 is 17 residues long. Germline CDR1 is LNHNV and CDR2 is YYDKDF (reference sequence). V was shortened by 4 bases and J by 3 bases, with 19 bases between the two germline ends. The CDR3: CATSTDKADRYNQPQHF. CDR3 nucleotide sequence: TGTGCCACCAGCACCGATAAAGCCGACAGGTACAATCAGCCCCAGCATTTT.

The sample holds a few counts of this clone. The chain combines TRBV29-1 with TRBJ1-5, with D possibly TRBD1 on 5 matching bases. The CDR3 is 15 amino acids. Germline V CDR1 and CDR2: SQVTM, ANQGSEA. The V gene lost 7 bases and the J gene lost 0 bases, with 16 bases spanning the gap. CDR3 in amino acids: CSGAGWGDSNQPQHF. The CDR3 nucleotides are TGCAGCGGGGCGGGGTGGGGCGATAGCAATCAGCCCCAGCATTTT. The variable domain in full, completed from reference TRBV29-1 and TRBJ1-5, reads SAVISQKPSRDICQRGTSLTIQCQVDSQVTMMFWYRQQPGQSLTLIATANQGSEATYESGFVIDKFPISRPNLTFSTLTVSNMSPEDSSIYLCSGAGWGDSNQPQHFGDGTRLSIL.

This chain uses TRBV30 with TRBJ2-7; 7 bases align to TRBD1. The CDR3 totals 13 residues. The germline CDR1 and CDR2 sequences are GTSNPN and SVGIG (reference sequence). J lost 5 bases, V lost 5 bases, and 9 bases had no gene match. The CDR3 DNA is TGTGCCTGGGCCCGGGACAGCGTGGACGAGCAGTACTTC. Translated, it gives CAWARDSVDEQYF.